This TCR beta chain was obtained from a study of long-term antiretroviral therapy in people with HIV. Broader study findings: Controls exceeded HIV repertoires in CDR3 length range.

Researchers report immunoSEQ v3.0 was run at survey level. Sequencing aimed at roughly 40,000-55,000 T-cell genomes per sample. Generated by immunoSEQ multiplex PCR, the TCRdb table keeps only in-frame clones and is missing some. The sample lists approximately 19,000 clones; approximately 85% were seen once. As regards this clone: The antigen remains unidentified.

The CDR3 is 18 amino acids. CDR1 and CDR2 (germline): GTSNPN, SVGIG (reference sequence). V trimming: 5 bases; J trimming: 1 base; junction bases outside the gene matches: 9. The material was unsorted PBMCs, obtained at the start of antiretroviral therapy, before treatment. V usage is TRBV30 and J usage is TRBJ2-1; 15 bases map to TRBD2. This TCR was sampled from a man between 18 and 29 years old with HIV. CDR3 sequence: CAWDMLGLAGGSYNEQFF. The CDR3 DNA is TGTGCCTGGGACATGCTGGGACTAGCGGGAGGTTCCTACAATGAGCAGTTCTTC.